A single sample is the source of the 26 T cell receptor beta chains below, sequenced in a study of cytomegalovirus exposure and HLA in healthy donors. The primer mix had 60 Vbeta and 13 Jbeta primers. Profiled with immunoSEQ multiplex PCR; TCRdb holds only in-frame clones, not every one. The sample lists 90,000 to 100,000 clones, less than 80% seen once, with 1.5% to 2% in the top ten. Sequenced: PBMCs. The receptors come from a man aged 40-55 years in good health and CMV-seronegative.

The chain has TRBV7-2 and TRBJ2-5, with TRBD2 matching over 7 bases. Trimming took 4 bases from V and 5 from J; bases not matched to a gene: 7. There are 14 residues in the CDR3. Per germline, CDR1 SGHTA and CDR2 FQGNSA. The CDR3 DNA reads as TGTGCCAGCAGCTCCCTGACTAGCTTCGAGACCCAGTACTTC. It encodes CASSSLTSFETQYF.

This clone was seen just once. This chain connects TRBV4-2 to TRBJ2-7; 7 bases match TRBD2. V shed 4 bases, J shed 0 bases, and the junction held 18 bases outside the gene matches. The CDR3 has 19 amino acids. The germline V gene encodes CDR1 LGHNA and CDR2 YNFKEQ. The CDR3 DNA follows: TGTGCCAGCAGCCGTGGGTGGCGGGGGAACACCCATAGCTCCTACGAGCAGTACTTC. It is translated as CASSRGWRGNTHSSYEQYF.

This clone showed up just a few times. Within the sample, other DNA sequences also encode this same CDR3. V is TRBV4-1 and J is TRBJ2-7; possibly TRBD1 for D (6 bases). The germline V gene encodes CDR1 MGHRA and CDR2 YSYEKL. Trimming removed 2 bases at V and 5 bases at J, with 10 bases between. The CDR3 runs 13 residues. The CDR3 DNA sequence: TGCGCCAGCAGCCAACAACAGGGCAACGAGCAGTACTTC. Protein product: CASSQQQGNEQYF.

The chain has TRBV9 and TRBJ1-1, with D possibly TRBD1 on 6 matching bases. The CDR3 contains 14 residues. The V gene's germline CDR1 is SGDLS and CDR2 YYNGEE. V was clipped by 4 bases and J by 5 bases, with 15 bases between them. The CDR3 coding sequence is TGTGCCAGCAGCCAAGGGGGGGTAGGGACTGAAGCTTTCTTT. Protein sequence: CASSQGGVGTEAFF.

The chain employs TRBV12-2 and TRBJ2-7; the table names TRBD2, a call not compared with the DNA. TRBV12-2 is recorded as a pseudogene. CDR3 size: 13 residues. The DNA of the CDR3 is TGTGCAAGGCTCCGGGACTCCTACTACGAGCAGTACTTC. Protein: CARLRDSYYEQYF.

The chain joins TRBV9 to TRBJ2-6; 7 bases fit TRBD1. The CDR3 contains 16 residues. Trimming cost V 3 bases and J 3 bases; bases outside gene matches: 6. CDR1 is SGDLS, CDR2 YYNGEE, per germline. The CDR3 spells CASSARQGSGANVLTF. In nucleotides, the CDR3 is TGTGCCAGCAGCGCAAGACAGGGCAGTGGGGCCAACGTCCTGACTTTC.

V and J are TRBV30 and TRBJ2-3; possibly TRBD2 for D (6 bases). The CDR3 length is 15 residues. The V and J ends lost 0 bases and 2 bases respectively, with 12 bases between them. Germline V gene lookup returns CDR1 GTSNPN and CDR2 SVGIG (reference sequence). This CDR3 is CAWSVPAGNTDTQYF. For the CDR3, the DNA is TGTGCCTGGAGTGTACCAGCGGGCAACACAGATACGCAGTATTTT.

J is TRBJ1-2 and V is TRBV5-6, with 7 bases fitting TRBD1. V lost 2 bases and J lost 6; bases outside the gene matches: 7. The CDR3 runs to 14 residues. Per germline, CDR1 SGHDT and CDR2 YYEEEE. The CDR3 DNA reads TGTGCCAGCAGCTTCGGACAGGCGGACCATGGCTACACCTTC. Translated: CASSFGQADHGYTF.

The chain recombines TRBV11-2 with TRBJ2-7, with 7 bases that match TRBD2. This CDR3 region has 19 residues. V lost 0 bases, J lost 5 bases, and 19 bases stayed unmatched. Germline CDR1 reads SGHAT; CDR2 reads FQNNGV. CDR3 region: CASSLDPTVGTIKRNEQYF. The CDR3, as DNA: TGTGCCAGCAGCTTAGATCCCACGGTGGGGACTATTAAGAGGAACGAGCAGTACTTC. Full variable domain (remainder filled in from reference TRBV11-2 and TRBJ2-7): EAGVAQSPRYKIIEKRQSVAFWCNPISGHATLYWYQQILGQGPKLLIQFQNNGVVDDSQLPKDRFSAERLKGVDSTLKIQPAKLEDSAVYLCASSLDPTVGTIKRNEQYFGPGTRLTVT.

This clone came up a few times. The genes are TRBV27 and TRBJ2-7; 7 positions agree with TRBD2. CDR1 and CDR2 from the germline V gene are MNHEY and SMNVEV (reference sequence). This CDR3 contains 13 residues. Losses at the gene ends were 6 bases for V and 0 bases for J; bases not matched to a gene: 2. The CDR3 region is CASRGTTSYEQYF. The CDR3 region has the DNA TGTGCCAGCAGGGGGACTACCTCCTACGAGCAGTACTTC.

This clone was seen only a few times. The rearrangement links TRBV5-4 to TRBJ2-3; 7 bases are a match to TRBD2. Germline V gene sequence: CDR1 SGHNT, CDR2 YYREEE (reference sequence). V lost 0 bases, J lost 1 base, and 2 bases stayed unmatched. There are 15 residues in the CDR3. The CDR3 region is CASSLGGSRTDTQYF. In DNA, the CDR3 is TGTGCCAGCAGCTTGGGCGGGAGTCGCACAGATACGCAGTATTTT.

The chain carries TRBV11-2 and TRBJ1-3; a weak D match, TRBD1 (5 bases). The germline V and J ends were trimmed by 1 base and 0 bases, with 10 bases remaining between them. This CDR3 contains 16 residues. CDR1 SGHAT and CDR2 FQNNGV come from the germline V gene. As DNA, the CDR3 is TGTGCCAGCAGCTTAGGGAACCAGGGCTCTGGAAACACCATATATTTT. Its translation: CASSLGNQGSGNTIYF.

The J gene is TRBJ2-1, the V gene TRBV7-9, with TRBD2 as a possible D gene (6 bases). Trimming shortened V by 5 bases and J by 12 bases, and 23 bases separated the two germline ends. Per the germline V gene, CDR1 is SEHNR and CDR2 is FQNEAQ (reference sequence). CDR3 size: 15 residues. The CDR3 region is CASSPLAVAVVGQFF. The CDR3 coding sequence is TGTGCCAGCAGCCCCCTCGCGGTAGCGGTGGTAGGGCAGTTCTTC.

V and J are TRBV27 and TRBJ1-5; D might be TRBD1 (6 bases). Germline CDR1 reads MNHEY; CDR2 reads SMNVEV (reference sequence). The CDR3 extends over 14 amino acids. V dropped 5 bases and J dropped 5 bases, with 13 bases sitting between them. The CDR3 DNA sequence: TGTGCCAGCAGTCCACAGGGCCGGGATCAGCCCCAGCATTTT. Protein: CASSPQGRDQPQHF.

CDR3 nucleotide sequence: TGCGCCAGCAGCTTTGGGGGGATCACCTCTGGAAACACCATATATTTT. Residues: CASSFGGITSGNTIYF. V usage is TRBV5-1 and J usage is TRBJ1-3, with D perhaps TRBD1 (5 bases). Germline V gene data show CDR1 as SGHRS and CDR2 as YFSETQ. The length of the CDR3 is 16 residues. V lost 2 bases to trimming and J lost 0 bases, with 12 bases between them.

The chain links TRBV13 to TRBJ2-1, with 9 bases aligning to TRBD2. The CDR3 contains 17 residues. V trimming: 1 base; J trimming: 8 bases; junction bases outside the gene matches: 12. Per germline, CDR1 PRHDT and CDR2 FYEKMQ (reference sequence). Here the CDR3 DNA reads TGTGCCAGCAGCTTAGTGTACGGCGGGAGGGCCGGTGATGAGCAGTTCTTC. Its protein is CASSLVYGGRAGDEQFF.

V gene TRBV5-1 combines with J gene TRBJ1-6; 7 bases agree with TRBD1. Germline V gene lookup returns CDR1 SGHRS and CDR2 YFSETQ. This CDR3 is built from 15 residues. The junction had 5 bases not matched to a gene; V was cut back by 1 base and J by 7 bases. CDR3 bases: TGCGCCAGCAGCTTGTCAACCAGGGGGAATTCACCCCTCCACTTT. Protein: CASSLSTRGNSPLHF.

This chain connects TRBV7-3 to TRBJ1-1; no definite D call. The CDR3 sequence is 13 residues long. Trimming stripped 3 bases from V and 2 bases from J, with 7 bases between. CDR1 and CDR2 (germline): SGHTA, FQGTGA. In nucleotides, the CDR3 is TGTGCCAGCAGCTTCAACATAAACACTGAAGCTTTCTTT. Translating gives CASSFNINTEAFF.

The CDR3 region is CASSSGGFNEKLFF. In DNA, the CDR3 is TGTGCCAGCAGTTCGGGCGGGTTTAATGAAAAACTGTTTTTT. The rearrangement links TRBV6-1 to TRBJ1-4, with D uncertain. The CDR3 totals 14 residues. Germline-derived CDR1 and CDR2 are MNHNS and SASEGT. Trimming removed 5 bases at V and 4 bases at J, with 11 bases between.

The chain joins TRBV18 to TRBJ1-2, with D hard to call. The CDR3 spans 14 residues. V was shortened by 6 bases and J by 1 base, with 12 bases between the two germline ends. The V gene's germline CDR1 is KGHSH and CDR2 LQKENI. CDR3 sequence: CASSSRVLNYGYTF. CDR3 DNA: TGTGCCAGCTCGTCCCGGGTCCTTAACTATGGCTACACCTTC.

This rearrangement joins TRBV27 to TRBJ1-1; unclear D gene. The CDR3 runs 14 residues. Germline V CDR1 and CDR2: MNHEY, SMNVEV (reference sequence). V lost 5 bases, J lost 1 base, and 11 bases lay in between. CDR3 DNA sequence: TGTGCCAGCAGTGCTCAGATTTGGAACACTGAAGCTTTCTTT. Translation gives CASSAQIWNTEAFF.

This chain links TRBV6-5 with TRBJ2-7, with D possibly TRBD1 on 6 matching bases. This CDR3 comprises 15 residues. Trimming pared 4 bases from V and 5 bases from J, leaving 18 bases between. The germline V gene encodes CDR1 MNHEY and CDR2 SVGAGI. The CDR3 DNA is TGTGCCAGCAGTTTTTACCGGGACATAGCTGACGAGCAGTACTTC. Its protein product is CASSFYRDIADEQYF.

The chain uses TRBV29-1 and TRBJ2-3; TRBD1 matches at 9 bases. V was clipped by 3 bases and J by 14 bases; unmatched bases: 15. Germline V gene sequence: CDR1 SQVTM, CDR2 ANQGSEA. The CDR3 consists of 14 residues. Written as DNA, the CDR3 is TGCAGCGTTGAGTCCCAAGACCCGGGACAGGGTTTGTATTTT. Translated: CSVESQDPGQGLYF.

In its sample, this clone was seen a few times. This chain uses TRBV20-1 with TRBJ1-2; maybe TRBD1 (5 bases). This CDR3 spans 11 amino acids. Deletions cut 7 bases from V and 7 bases from J, with 13 bases between. Germline assignment: CDR1 DFQATT and CDR2 SNEGSKA (reference sequence). The chain's CDR3 is CSELGGRGYTF. As DNA, the CDR3 is TGCAGTGAACTCGGGGGACGTGGCTACACCTTC.

This clone was seen more than once but under ten times. This rearrangement joins TRBV6-5 to TRBJ2-5; no reliable D call. The ends were cut back, 0 bases at V and 4 bases at J, with 9 bases in the middle. Germline V gene sequence: CDR1 MNHEY, CDR2 SVGAGI. This CDR3 is built from 14 residues. The CDR3, as DNA: TGTGCCAGCAGTTACTCGAGAACGGGAGAGACCCAGTACTTC. Amino acids: CASSYSRTGETQYF.

The chain joins TRBV5-5 to TRBJ2-7, with 7 bases aligning to TRBD1. The germline gives CDR1 SGHKS, CDR2 YYEKEE (reference sequence). V was pared by 2 bases and J by 1 base, with 9 bases of the junction left unmatched. The CDR3 is 16 residues long. The CDR3 loop is CASSFKQGLVSYEQYF. The CDR3 DNA follows: TGTGCCAGCAGCTTTAAACAGGGGTTGGTATCCTACGAGCAGTACTTC.